The subject of this entry is one T cell receptor beta chain. The CDR3 extends over 16 amino acids. The V end was cut by 5 bases, the J end by 8 bases, with 24 bases between. The germline CDR1 and CDR2 sequences are SGHTA and FQGNSA. The source of the sample is a study of cytomegalovirus exposure and HLA in healthy donors. TCRdb's table, derived via immunoSEQ multiplex PCR, lists solely in-frame clones and lacks some. The top ten clones hold roughly 2.8% of a sample with 210,000 or so clones, almost 90% of them seen once. The TCR was taken from a woman aged 18-29 years in good health and CMV-seronegative. The V and J genes are TRBV7-2 and TRBJ1-2; no clear D gene. The sample was PBMCs. CDR3 DNA sequence: TGTGCCAGCAGCGATATTCCCCCCTCTTCGGGTGCAGGCTACACCTTC. It is translated as CASSDIPPSSGAGYTF.